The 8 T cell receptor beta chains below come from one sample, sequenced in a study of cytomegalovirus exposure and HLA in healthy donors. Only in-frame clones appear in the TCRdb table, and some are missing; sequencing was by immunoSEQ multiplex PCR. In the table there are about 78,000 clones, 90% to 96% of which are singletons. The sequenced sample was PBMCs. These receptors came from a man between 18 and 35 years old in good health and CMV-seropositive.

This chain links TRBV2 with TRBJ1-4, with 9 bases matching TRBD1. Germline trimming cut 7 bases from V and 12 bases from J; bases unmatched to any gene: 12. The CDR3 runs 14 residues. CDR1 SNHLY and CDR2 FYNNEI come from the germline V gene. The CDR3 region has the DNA TGTGCCAGCAAACCGGGACAGGGTGTAAGGGAACTGTTTTTT. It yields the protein CASKPGQGVRELFF.

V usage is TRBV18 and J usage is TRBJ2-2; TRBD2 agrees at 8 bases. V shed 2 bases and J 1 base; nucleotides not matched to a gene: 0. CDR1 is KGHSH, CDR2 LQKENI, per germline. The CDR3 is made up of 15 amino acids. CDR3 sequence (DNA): TGTGCCAGCTCACCAAGCGGGGGGAACACCGGGGAGCTGTTTTTT. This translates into CASSPSGGNTGELFF.

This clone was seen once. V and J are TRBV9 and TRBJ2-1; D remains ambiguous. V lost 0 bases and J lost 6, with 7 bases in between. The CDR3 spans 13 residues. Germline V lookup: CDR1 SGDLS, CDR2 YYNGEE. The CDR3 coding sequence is TGTGCCAGCAGCGTAGAATCGTTCAATGAGCAGTTCTTC. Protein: CASSVESFNEQFF.

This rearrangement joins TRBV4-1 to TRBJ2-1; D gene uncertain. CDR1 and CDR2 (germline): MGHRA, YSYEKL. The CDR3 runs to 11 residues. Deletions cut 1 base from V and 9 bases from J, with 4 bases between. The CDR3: CASSQGAEQFF. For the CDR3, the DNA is TGCGCCAGCAGCCAAGGGGCTGAGCAGTTCTTC.

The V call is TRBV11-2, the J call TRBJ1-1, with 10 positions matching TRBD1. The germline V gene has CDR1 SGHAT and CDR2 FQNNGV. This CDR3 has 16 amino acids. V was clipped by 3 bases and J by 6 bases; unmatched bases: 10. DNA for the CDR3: TGTGCCAGCAGCTTGTTACCGGGACAGGGGACCGCTGAAGCTTTCTTT. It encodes CASSLLPGQGTAEAFF.

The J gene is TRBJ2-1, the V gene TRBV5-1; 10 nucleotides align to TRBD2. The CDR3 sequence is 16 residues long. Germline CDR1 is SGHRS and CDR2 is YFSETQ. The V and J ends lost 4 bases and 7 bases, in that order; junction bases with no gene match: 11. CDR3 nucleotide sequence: TGCGCCAGCAGCCCAATAGCGGGAGGTCGTGGGAATGAGCAGTTCTTC. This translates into CASSPIAGGRGNEQFF.

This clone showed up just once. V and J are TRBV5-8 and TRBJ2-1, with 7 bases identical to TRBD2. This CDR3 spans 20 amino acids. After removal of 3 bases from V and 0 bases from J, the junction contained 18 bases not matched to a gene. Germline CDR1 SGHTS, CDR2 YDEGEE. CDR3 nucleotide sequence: TGTGCCAGCAGCTCCCCGTGGGCGGGGGTACTGAGAAGCTCCTACAATGAGCAGTTCTTC. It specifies CASSSPWAGVLRSSYNEQFF.

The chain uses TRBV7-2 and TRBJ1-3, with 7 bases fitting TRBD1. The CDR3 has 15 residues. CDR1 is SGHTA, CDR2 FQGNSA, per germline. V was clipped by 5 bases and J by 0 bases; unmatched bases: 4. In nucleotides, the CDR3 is TGTGCCAGCAGCCCCCGGACAGGCTCTGGAAACACCATATATTTT. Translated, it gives CASSPRTGSGNTIYF. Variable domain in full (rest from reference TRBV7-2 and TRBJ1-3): GAGVSQSPSNKVTEKGKDVELRCDPISGHTALYWYRQSLGQGLEFLIYFQGNSAPDKSGLPSDRFSAERTGGSVSTLTIQRTQQEDSAVYLCASSPRTGSGNTIYFGEGSWLTVV.